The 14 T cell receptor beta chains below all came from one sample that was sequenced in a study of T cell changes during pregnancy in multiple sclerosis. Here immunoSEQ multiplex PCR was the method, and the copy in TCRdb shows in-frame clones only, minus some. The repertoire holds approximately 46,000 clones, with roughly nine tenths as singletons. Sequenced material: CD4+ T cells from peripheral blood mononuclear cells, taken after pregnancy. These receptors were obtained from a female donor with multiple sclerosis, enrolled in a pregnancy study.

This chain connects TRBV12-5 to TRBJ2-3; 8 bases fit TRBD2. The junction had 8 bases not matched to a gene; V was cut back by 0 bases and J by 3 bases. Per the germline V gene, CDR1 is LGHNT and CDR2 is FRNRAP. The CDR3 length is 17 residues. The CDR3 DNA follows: TGTGCTAGTGGTTTGGTATATGCGGGAGGAAGTACAGATACGCAGTATTTT. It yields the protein CASGLVYAGGSTDTQYF.

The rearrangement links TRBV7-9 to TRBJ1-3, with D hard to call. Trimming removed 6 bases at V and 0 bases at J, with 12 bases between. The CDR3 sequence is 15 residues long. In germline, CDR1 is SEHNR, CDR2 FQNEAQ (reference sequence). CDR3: CASSRHLSSGNTIYF. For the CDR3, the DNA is TGTGCCAGCAGTCGACACTTAAGCTCTGGAAACACCATATATTTT.

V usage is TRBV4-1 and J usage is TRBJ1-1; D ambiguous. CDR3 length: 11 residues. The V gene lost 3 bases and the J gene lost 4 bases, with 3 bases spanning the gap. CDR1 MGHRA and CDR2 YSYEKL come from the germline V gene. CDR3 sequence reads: CASSHFTEAFF. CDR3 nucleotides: TGCGCCAGCAGCCACTTCACTGAAGCTTTCTTT.

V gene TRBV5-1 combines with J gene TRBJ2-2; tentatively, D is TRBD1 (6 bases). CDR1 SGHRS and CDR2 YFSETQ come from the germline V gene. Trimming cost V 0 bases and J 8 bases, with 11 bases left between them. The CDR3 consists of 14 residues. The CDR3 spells CASSLVGGRGELFF. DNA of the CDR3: TGCGCCAGCAGCTTGGTAGGGGGACGTGGGGAGCTGTTTTTT.

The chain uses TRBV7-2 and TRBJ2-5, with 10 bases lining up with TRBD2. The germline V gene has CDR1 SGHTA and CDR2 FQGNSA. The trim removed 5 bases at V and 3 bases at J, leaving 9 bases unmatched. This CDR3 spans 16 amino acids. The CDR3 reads CASSRNLAGGEETQYF. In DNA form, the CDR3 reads TGTGCCAGCAGCCGAAATTTAGCGGGAGGTGAAGAGACCCAGTACTTC.

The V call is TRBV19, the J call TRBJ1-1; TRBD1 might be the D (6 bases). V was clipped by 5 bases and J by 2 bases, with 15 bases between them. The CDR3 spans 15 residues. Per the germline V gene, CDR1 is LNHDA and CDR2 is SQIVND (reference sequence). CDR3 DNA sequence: TGTGCCAGTAGTTCTCCGGGACACATTAACACTGAAGCTTTCTTT. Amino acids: CASSSPGHINTEAFF.

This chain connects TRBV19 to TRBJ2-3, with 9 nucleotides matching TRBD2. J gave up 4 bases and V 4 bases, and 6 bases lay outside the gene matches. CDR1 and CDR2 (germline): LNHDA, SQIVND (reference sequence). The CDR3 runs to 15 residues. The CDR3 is CASSKLAGEADTQYF. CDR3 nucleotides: TGTGCCAGTAGTAAATTAGCGGGAGAAGCAGATACGCAGTATTTT.

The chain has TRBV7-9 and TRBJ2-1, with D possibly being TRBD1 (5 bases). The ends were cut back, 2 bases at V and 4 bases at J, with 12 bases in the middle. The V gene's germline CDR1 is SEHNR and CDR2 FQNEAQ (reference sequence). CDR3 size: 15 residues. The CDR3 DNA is TGTGCCAGCAGCTTATCTGGGGCTTTTTACAATGAGCAGTTCTTC. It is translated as CASSLSGAFYNEQFF.

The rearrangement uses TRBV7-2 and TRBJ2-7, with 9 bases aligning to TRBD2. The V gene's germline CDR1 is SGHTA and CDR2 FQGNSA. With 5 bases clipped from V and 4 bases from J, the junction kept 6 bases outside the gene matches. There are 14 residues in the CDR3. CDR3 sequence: CASSPGTSKYEQYF. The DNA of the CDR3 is TGTGCCAGCAGCCCCGGGACTAGCAAGTACGAGCAGTACTTC.

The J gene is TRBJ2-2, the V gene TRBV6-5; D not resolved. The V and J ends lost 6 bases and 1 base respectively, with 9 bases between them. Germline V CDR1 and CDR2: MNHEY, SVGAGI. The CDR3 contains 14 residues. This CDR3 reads CASSNTRNTGELFF. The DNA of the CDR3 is TGTGCCAGCAGCAACACACGGAACACCGGGGAGCTGTTTTTT.

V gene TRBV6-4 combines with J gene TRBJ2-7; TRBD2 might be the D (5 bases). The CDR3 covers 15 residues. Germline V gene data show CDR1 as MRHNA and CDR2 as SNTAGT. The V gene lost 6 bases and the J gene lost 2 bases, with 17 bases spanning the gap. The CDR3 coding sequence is TGTGCCAGCAGCGATGCCGGGATGCTGCCCTACGAGCAGTACTTC. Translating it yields CASSDAGMLPYEQYF.

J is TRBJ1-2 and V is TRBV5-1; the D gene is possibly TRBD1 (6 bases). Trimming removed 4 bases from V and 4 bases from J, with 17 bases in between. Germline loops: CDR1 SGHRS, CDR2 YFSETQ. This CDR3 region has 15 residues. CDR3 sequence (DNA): TGCGCCAGCAGCGCGGACAGAAGGTCTGGCTATGGCTACACCTTC. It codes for CASSADRRSGYGYTF.

The DNA of the CDR3 is TGTGCCAGCAGCGATCCGACTAGCGGGGTGCAAGAGACCCAGTACTTC. This codes for CASSDPTSGVQETQYF. This chain joins TRBV4-2 and TRBJ2-5; 11 bases fit TRBD2. V was clipped by 5 bases and J by 2 bases; unmatched bases: 7. In germline, CDR1 is LGHNA, CDR2 YNFKEQ. The CDR3 is 16 amino acids.

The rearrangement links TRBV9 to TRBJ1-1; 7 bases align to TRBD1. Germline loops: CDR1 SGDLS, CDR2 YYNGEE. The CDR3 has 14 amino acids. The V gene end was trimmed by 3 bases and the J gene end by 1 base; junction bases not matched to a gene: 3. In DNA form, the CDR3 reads TGTGCCAGCAGCGCGGGACAGCGGAACACTGAAGCTTTCTTT. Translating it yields CASSAGQRNTEAFF.